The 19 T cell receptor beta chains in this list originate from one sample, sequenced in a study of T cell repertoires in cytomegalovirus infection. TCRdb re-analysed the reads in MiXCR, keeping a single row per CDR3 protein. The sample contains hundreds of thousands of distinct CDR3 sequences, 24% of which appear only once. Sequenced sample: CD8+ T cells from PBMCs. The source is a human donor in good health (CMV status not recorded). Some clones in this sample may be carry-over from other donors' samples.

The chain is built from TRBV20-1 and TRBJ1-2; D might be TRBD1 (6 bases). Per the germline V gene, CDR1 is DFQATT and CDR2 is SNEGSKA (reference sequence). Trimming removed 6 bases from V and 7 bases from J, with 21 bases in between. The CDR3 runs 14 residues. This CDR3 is CSAETTGTPGGYTF. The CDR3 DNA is TGCAGTGCGGAGACCACAGGGACCCCTGGTGGCTACACCTTC.

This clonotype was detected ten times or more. The CDR3 loop is CASSPRSGSLYNSPLHF. CDR3 DNA sequence: TGTGCCAGCAGCCCAAGGAGCGGGTCTCTCTATAATTCACCCCTCCACTTT. The gene calls are TRBV7-9 and TRBJ1-6; no firm D call. V lost 5 bases and J 3 bases, leaving 17 bases between the germline ends. Germline CDR1 is SEHNR and CDR2 is FQNEAQ (reference sequence). The CDR3 runs to 17 residues.

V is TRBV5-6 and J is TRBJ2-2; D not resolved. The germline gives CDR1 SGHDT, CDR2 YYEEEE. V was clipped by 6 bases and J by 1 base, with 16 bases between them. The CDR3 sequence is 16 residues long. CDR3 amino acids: CASTHTRTGNTGELFF. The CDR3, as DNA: TGTGCCAGCACACATACTCGGACGGGGAACACCGGGGAGCTGTTTTTT.

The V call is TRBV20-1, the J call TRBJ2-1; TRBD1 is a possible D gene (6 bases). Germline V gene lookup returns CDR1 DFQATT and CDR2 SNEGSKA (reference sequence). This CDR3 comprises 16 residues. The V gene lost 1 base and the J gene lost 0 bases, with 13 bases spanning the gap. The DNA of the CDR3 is TGCAGTGCTAGAGTCCTAGGGGGTGACTCCTACAATGAGCAGTTCTTC. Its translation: CSARVLGGDSYNEQFF.

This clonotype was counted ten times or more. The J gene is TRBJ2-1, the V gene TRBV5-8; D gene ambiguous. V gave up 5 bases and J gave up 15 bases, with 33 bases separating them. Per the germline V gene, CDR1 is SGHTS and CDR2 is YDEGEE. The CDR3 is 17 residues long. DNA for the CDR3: TGTGCCAGCAGACGGACGGCTCTAACACTCACGACTCTGGGGATGTTCTTC. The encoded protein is CASRRTALTLTTLGMFF.

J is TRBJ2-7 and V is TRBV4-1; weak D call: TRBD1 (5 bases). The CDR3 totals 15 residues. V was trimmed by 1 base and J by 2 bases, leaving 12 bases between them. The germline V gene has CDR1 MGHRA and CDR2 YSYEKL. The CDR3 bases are TGCGCCAGCAGCCAAGTAAAGGGGCAAGCCTACGAGCAGTACTTC. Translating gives CASSQVKGQAYEQYF.

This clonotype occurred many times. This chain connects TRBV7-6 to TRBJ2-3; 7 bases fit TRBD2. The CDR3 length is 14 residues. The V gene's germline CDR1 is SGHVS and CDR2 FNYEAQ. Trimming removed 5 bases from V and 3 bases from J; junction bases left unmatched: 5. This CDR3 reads CASSHGGSTDTQYF. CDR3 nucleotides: TGTGCCAGCAGCCACGGGGGGTCGACAGATACGCAGTATTTT.

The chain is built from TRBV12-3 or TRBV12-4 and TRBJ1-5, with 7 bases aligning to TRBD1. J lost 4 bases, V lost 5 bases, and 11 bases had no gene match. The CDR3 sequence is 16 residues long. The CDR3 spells CASSQGTVWPNQPQHF. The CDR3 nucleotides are TGTGCCAGCAGTCAGGGGACAGTCTGGCCGAATCAGCCCCAGCATTTT.

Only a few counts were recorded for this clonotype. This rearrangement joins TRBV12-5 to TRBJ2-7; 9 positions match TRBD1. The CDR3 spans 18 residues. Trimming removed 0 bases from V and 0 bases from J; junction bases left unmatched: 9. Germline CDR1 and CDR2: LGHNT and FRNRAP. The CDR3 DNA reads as TGTGCTAGTGGTTTGGTAATTGGGACAGGGCCGTCCTCCTACGAGCAGTACTTC. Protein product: CASGLVIGTGPSSYEQYF.

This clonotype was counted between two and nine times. CDR3 coding DNA: TGTGCCAGCAGTGAGGACTCTTTCTCCTACAATGAGCAGTTCTTC. As protein: CASSEDSFSYNEQFF. The gene calls are TRBV27 and TRBJ2-1; maybe TRBD2 (5 bases). The CDR3 totals 15 residues. Germline V gives CDR1 MNHEY, CDR2 SMNVEV (reference sequence). V lost 5 bases and J 0 bases, leaving 11 bases between the germline ends.

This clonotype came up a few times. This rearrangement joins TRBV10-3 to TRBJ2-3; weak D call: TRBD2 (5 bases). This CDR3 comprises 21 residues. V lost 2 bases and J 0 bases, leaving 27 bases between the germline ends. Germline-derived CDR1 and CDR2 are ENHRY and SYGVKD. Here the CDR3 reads CAISEQSGGPNGLLSTDTQYF. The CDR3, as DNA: TGTGCCATCAGTGAGCAATCGGGCGGGCCCAATGGGTTGTTAAGCACAGATACGCAGTATTTT.

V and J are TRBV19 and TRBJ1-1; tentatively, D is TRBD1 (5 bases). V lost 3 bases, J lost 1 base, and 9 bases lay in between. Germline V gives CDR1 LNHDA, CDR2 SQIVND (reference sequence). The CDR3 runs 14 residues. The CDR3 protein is CASSIDSGNTEAFF. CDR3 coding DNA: TGTGCCAGTAGTATTGACAGCGGGAACACTGAAGCTTTCTTT.

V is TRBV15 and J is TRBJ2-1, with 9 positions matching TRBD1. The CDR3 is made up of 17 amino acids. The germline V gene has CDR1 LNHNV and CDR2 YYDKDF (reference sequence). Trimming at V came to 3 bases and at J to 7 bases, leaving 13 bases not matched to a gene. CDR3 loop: CATSSLTSGQGRNEQFF. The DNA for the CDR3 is TGTGCCACCAGCAGTCTCACCTCCGGACAGGGGCGGAATGAGCAGTTCTTC.

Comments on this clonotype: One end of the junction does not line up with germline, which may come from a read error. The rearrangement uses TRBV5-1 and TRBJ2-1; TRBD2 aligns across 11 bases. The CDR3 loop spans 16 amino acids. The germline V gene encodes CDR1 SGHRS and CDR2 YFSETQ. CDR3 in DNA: TGCGTCAGCAGCTTGCTAGCGGGGGGCCCTTTTGGCGAGCAGTTCTTC. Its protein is CVSSLLAGGPFGEQFF.

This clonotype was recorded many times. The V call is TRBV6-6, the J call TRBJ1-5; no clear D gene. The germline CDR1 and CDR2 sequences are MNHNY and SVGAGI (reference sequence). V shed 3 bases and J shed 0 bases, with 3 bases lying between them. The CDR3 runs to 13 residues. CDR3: CASSYVSNQPQHF. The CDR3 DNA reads TGTGCCAGCAGTTATGTTAGCAATCAGCCCCAGCATTTT.

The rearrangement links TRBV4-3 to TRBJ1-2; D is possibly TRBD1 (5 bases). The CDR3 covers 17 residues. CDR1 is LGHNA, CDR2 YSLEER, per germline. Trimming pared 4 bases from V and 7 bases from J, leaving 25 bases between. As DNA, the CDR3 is TGCGCCAGCAGCCGACGCGCGGGGCTCGACGTAATGGCTGGCTACACCTTC. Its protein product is CASSRRAGLDVMAGYTF.

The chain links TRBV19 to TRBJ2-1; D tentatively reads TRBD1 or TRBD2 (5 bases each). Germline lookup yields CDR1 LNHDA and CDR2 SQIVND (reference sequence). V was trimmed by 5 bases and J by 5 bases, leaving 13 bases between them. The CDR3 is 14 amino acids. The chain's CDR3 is CASSGRDLNNEQFF. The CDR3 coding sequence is TGTGCCAGTAGTGGCCGGGACCTCAACAATGAGCAGTTCTTC.

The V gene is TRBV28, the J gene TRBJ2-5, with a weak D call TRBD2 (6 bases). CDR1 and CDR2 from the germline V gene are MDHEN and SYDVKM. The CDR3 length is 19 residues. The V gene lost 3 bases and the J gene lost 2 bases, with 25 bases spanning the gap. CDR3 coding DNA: TGTGCCAGCAGTTTCCCCGGGGTTCTGGGGATAGCGGAACAAGAGACCCAGTACTTC. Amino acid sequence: CASSFPGVLGIAEQETQYF.

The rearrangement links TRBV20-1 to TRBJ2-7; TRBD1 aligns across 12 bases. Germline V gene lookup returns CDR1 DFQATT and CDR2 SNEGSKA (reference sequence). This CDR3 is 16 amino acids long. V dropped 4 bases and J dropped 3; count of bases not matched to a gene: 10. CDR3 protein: CSAISGGQGAHYEQYV. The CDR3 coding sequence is TGCAGTGCTATATCGGGGGGACAGGGGGCTCACTACGAGCAGTACGTC.